Presented here are 21 T cell receptor beta chains from one specimen sequenced in a study of OX40 agonist ivuxolimab in advanced cancers. Profiled with immunoSEQ multiplex PCR; TCRdb holds only in-frame clones, not every one. The sample has 40,000 to 45,000 clones; roughly 90% are singletons. The starting material was CD4+ or CD8+ T cells sorted from blood, obtained in a trial of the OX40 agonist ivuxolimab. These receptors came from an adult with an advanced solid tumor such as melanoma, head and neck, liver or kidney cancer.

The V gene is TRBV7-2, the J gene TRBJ2-7; TRBD1 aligns across 9 bases. The CDR3 length is 15 residues. After removal of 0 bases from V and 3 bases from J, the junction contained 3 bases not matched to a gene. CDR1 is SGHTA and CDR2 is FQGNSA in the germline V gene. The DNA of the CDR3 is TGTGCCAGCAGCTTAGCCGGGACAGGGTACTACGAGCAGTACTTC. It is translated as CASSLAGTGYYEQYF.

The rearrangement links TRBV6-6 to TRBJ2-3; TRBD2 might be the D (5 bases). In germline, CDR1 is MNHNY, CDR2 SVGAGI (reference sequence). The ends were cut back, 6 bases at V and 10 bases at J, with 23 bases in the middle. CDR3 length: 15 amino acids. CDR3 in DNA: TGTGCCAGCAGAACGGCCCTCCGGGGAAGTTCGGCGCAGTATTTT. Its translation is CASRTALRGSSAQYF.

This chain uses TRBV9 with TRBJ2-2; D is ambiguous. V dropped 2 bases and J dropped 3 bases, with 8 bases sitting between them. This CDR3 spans 14 amino acids. Germline values: CDR1 SGDLS, CDR2 YYNGEE. The CDR3 is CASSVGSHTGELFF. The CDR3 DNA reads TGTGCCAGCAGCGTGGGCTCCCACACCGGGGAGCTGTTTTTT.

The rearrangement links TRBV5-1 to TRBJ1-4, with D tentatively TRBD1 (5 bases). Germline CDR1 is SGHRS and CDR2 is YFSETQ. The CDR3 runs to 15 residues. Trimming removed 2 bases from V and 2 bases from J, with 10 bases in between. This chain's CDR3 is CASSLGRGTNEKLFF. DNA of the CDR3: TGCGCCAGCAGCTTAGGGAGGGGTACTAATGAAAAACTGTTTTTT.

The chain carries TRBV19 and TRBJ2-1; TRBD2 matches 11 bases. Trimming took 8 bases from V and 0 from J; bases not matched to a gene: 9. The germline CDR1 and CDR2 sequences are LNHDA and SQIVND (reference sequence). This CDR3 is 17 amino acids long. Here the CDR3 DNA reads TGTGCCAGTCGAATCCTAGCGGGAGGAGGCTCCTACAATGAGCAGTTCTTC. It encodes CASRILAGGGSYNEQFF.

The V and J genes are TRBV25-1 and TRBJ2-1; D not certain. The length of the CDR3 is 13 residues. CDR1 and CDR2 from the germline V gene are MGHDK and SYGVNS. V was pared by 6 bases and J by 4 bases, with 10 bases between. The chain's CDR3 is CASSGRGYNEQFF. The CDR3 DNA reads as TGTGCCAGCAGCGGACGCGGTTACAATGAGCAGTTCTTC.

The chain uses TRBV18 and TRBJ2-6, with D unresolved. V lost 3 bases to trimming and J lost 2 bases, with 8 bases between them. The CDR3 contains 15 residues. The germline gives CDR1 KGHSH, CDR2 LQKENI. The CDR3 coding sequence is TGTGCCAGCTCACCGGTAGCAGCTGGGGCCAACGTCCTGACTTTC. This codes for CASSPVAAGANVLTF.

This clone was counted once. This chain connects TRBV5-6 to TRBJ2-1; 11 nucleotides align to TRBD2. This CDR3 region has 15 residues. After removal of 0 bases from V and 7 bases from J, the junction contained 3 bases not matched to a gene. Germline V CDR1 and CDR2: SGHDT, YYEEEE. CDR3 amino acids: CASSLGLAGRNEQFF. The CDR3 region has the DNA TGTGCCAGCAGCTTGGGACTAGCGGGAAGAAATGAGCAGTTCTTC.

This clone was picked up a small number of times. The chain uses TRBV5-1 and TRBJ2-7; D unclear. Germline-derived CDR1 and CDR2 are SGHRS and YFSETQ. The V end lost 8 bases, the J end lost 0 bases, and 18 bases lay between the germline ends. The CDR3 is 15 amino acids. The CDR3 sequence: CASTLGWGASYEQYF. Written as DNA, the CDR3 is TGCGCCAGTACGTTAGGGTGGGGTGCCTCCTACGAGCAGTACTTC.

The rearrangement joins TRBV6-5 to TRBJ1-5, with D possibly TRBD1 on 5 matching bases. The germline V gene encodes CDR1 MNHEY and CDR2 SVGAGI. The V gene lost 2 bases and the J gene lost 2 bases, with 7 bases spanning the gap. The CDR3 totals 14 residues. The chain's CDR3 is CASSYGGGNQPQHF. CDR3 coding DNA: TGTGCCAGCAGTTACGGGGGAGGCAATCAGCCCCAGCATTTT.

This clone turned up a few times. The chain links TRBV7-9 to TRBJ1-5; 7 nucleotides align to TRBD1. V gave up 5 bases and J gave up 4 bases; unmatched junction bases: 2. Germline loops: CDR1 SEHNR, CDR2 FQNEAQ (reference sequence). The CDR3 has 13 residues. CDR3 bases: TGTGCCAGCAGCGACAGGGTAAATCAGCCCCAGCATTTT. Its protein product is CASSDRVNQPQHF.

CDR3 protein: CASSEGIGNQPQHF. CDR3 in DNA: TGTGCCAGCTCAGAGGGAATAGGCAATCAGCCCCAGCATTTT. The rearrangement links TRBV18 to TRBJ1-5; D unclear. The CDR3 runs 14 residues. Germline CDR1 is KGHSH and CDR2 is LQKENI. Trimming left V 5 bases short and J 2 bases short, with 10 bases between. The full variable domain, in which reference TRBV18 and TRBJ1-5 provide the parts outside the CDR3, is NAGVMQNPRHLVRRRGQEARLRCSPMKGHSHVYWYRQLPEEGLKFMVYLQKENIIDESGMPKERFSAEFPKEGPSILRIQQVVRGDSAAYFCASSEGIGNQPQHFGDGTRLSIL.

The chain is built from TRBV6-5 and TRBJ2-5; the match to TRBD1 covers 9 bases. The V gene's germline CDR1 is MNHEY and CDR2 SVGAGI. V shed 2 bases, J shed 5 bases, and the junction held 6 bases outside the gene matches. The CDR3 is 15 amino acids. CDR3 region: CASSYGTGRMETQYF. The CDR3 DNA sequence: TGTGCCAGCAGTTACGGGACAGGGAGGATGGAGACCCAGTACTTC.

This rearrangement joins TRBV6-5 to TRBJ2-1, with TRBD1 identical over 9 bases. With V trimmed by 7 bases and J by 4 bases, 8 bases remained unmatched. Per germline, CDR1 MNHEY and CDR2 SVGAGI. The CDR3 loop spans 15 amino acids. CDR3 nucleotide sequence: TGTGCCAGCAAGGGGGTTGGGACAGGGTACAATGAGCAGTTCTTC. Protein product: CASKGVGTGYNEQFF.

The CDR3 spells CASSGTGLGTGELFF. The CDR3 bases are TGTGCCAGTAGTGGAACAGGGTTGGGCACCGGGGAGCTGTTTTTT. The genes are TRBV19 and TRBJ2-2, with D perhaps matching TRBD1 (6 bases). Germline values: CDR1 LNHDA, CDR2 SQIVND (reference sequence). With 5 bases removed from V and 4 bases from J, the gap between germline ends came to 14 bases. CDR3 size: 15 residues.

The V and J genes are TRBV7-2 and TRBJ2-5; TRBD1 agrees at 10 bases. Germline V CDR1 and CDR2: SGHTA, FQGNSA. The trim removed 4 bases at V and 6 bases at J, leaving 5 bases unmatched. This CDR3 spans 14 amino acids. CDR3 in DNA: TGTGCCAGCAGCTCGGGACAGGGGAGGCAGACCCAGTACTTC. Translation: CASSSGQGRQTQYF.

The J gene is TRBJ2-2, the V gene TRBV5-1; no reliable D call. The length of the CDR3 is 17 residues. V lost 1 base, J lost 2 bases, and 15 bases lay in between. Per the germline V gene, CDR1 is SGHRS and CDR2 is YFSETQ. The CDR3 loop is CASSLRFMGSNTGELFF. Here the CDR3 DNA reads TGCGCCAGCAGCTTGAGGTTTATGGGTAGTAACACCGGGGAGCTGTTTTTT.

The chain carries TRBV7-6 and TRBJ2-3; TRBD2 matches 9 bases. In germline, CDR1 is SGHVS, CDR2 FNYEAQ. The CDR3 runs to 13 residues. The trim removed 5 bases at V and 6 bases at J, leaving 3 bases unmatched. The CDR3 DNA reads TGTGCCAGCAGCAAGCGGGGGGATGATACGCAGTATTTT. The encoded protein is CASSKRGDDTQYF.

J is TRBJ1-5 and V is TRBV30; no clear D. The CDR3 extends over 13 amino acids. V was clipped by 0 bases and J by 6 bases, with 9 bases between them. Per the germline V gene, CDR1 is GTSNPN and CDR2 is SVGIG (reference sequence). The DNA of the CDR3 is TGTGCCTGGAGTGTAGGGCGGGGTCAGCCCCAGCATTTT. It specifies CAWSVGRGQPQHF.

This chain connects TRBV9 to TRBJ2-7; perhaps TRBD2 as D (6 bases). The V gene lost 3 bases and the J gene lost 2 bases, with 15 bases spanning the gap. Germline V gene data show CDR1 as SGDLS and CDR2 as YYNGEE. This CDR3 has 15 residues. The CDR3 loop is CASSESSGSTYEQYF. CDR3 DNA: TGTGCCAGCAGCGAAAGTAGCGGATCCACCTACGAGCAGTACTTC. Based on the CDR3 plus reference TRBV9 and TRBJ2-7, the full variable domain is DSGVTQTPKHLITATGQRVTLRCSPRSGDLSVYWYQQSLDQGLQFLIQYYNGEERAKGNILERFSAQQFPDLHSELNLSSLELGDSALYFCASSESSGSTYEQYFGPGTRLTVT.

This clone was detected once. The chain has TRBV19 and TRBJ1-5, with a weak D call TRBD1 (5 bases). CDR3 size: 15 residues. V shed 6 bases and J shed 9 bases, with 21 bases lying between them. Germline lookup yields CDR1 LNHDA and CDR2 SQIVND (reference sequence). This chain's CDR3 is CASRTGTLHYRPQHF. Written as DNA, the CDR3 is TGTGCCAGTAGAACCGGGACCTTACATTATCGGCCCCAGCATTTT.